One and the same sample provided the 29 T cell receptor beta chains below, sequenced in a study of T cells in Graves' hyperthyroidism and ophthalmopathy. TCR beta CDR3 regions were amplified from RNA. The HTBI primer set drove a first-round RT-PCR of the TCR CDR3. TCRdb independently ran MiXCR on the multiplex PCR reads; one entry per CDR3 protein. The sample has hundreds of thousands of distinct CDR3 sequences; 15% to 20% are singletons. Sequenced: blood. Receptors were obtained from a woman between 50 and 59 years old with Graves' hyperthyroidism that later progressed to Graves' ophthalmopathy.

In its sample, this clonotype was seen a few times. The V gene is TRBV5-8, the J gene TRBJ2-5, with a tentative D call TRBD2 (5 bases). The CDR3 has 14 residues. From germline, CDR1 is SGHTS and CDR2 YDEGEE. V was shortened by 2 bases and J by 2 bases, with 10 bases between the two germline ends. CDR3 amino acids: CASSLLGPQETQYF. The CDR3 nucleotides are TGTGCCAGCAGCTTACTAGGGCCTCAAGAGACCCAGTACTTC.

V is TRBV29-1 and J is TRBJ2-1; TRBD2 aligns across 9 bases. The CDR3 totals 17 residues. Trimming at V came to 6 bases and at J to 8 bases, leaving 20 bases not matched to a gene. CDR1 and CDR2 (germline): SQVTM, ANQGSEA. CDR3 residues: CSVIPGLADYVAHEQFF. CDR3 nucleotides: TGCAGCGTGATACCGGGACTAGCAGATTATGTCGCCCATGAGCAGTTCTTC.

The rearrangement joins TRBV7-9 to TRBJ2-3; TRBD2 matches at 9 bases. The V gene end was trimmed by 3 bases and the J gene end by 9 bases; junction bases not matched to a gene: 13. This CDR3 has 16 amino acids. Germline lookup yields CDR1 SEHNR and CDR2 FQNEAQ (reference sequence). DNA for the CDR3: TGTGCCAGCAGCTTCAGCGGGGGGCCGATAGATAACACGCAGTATTTT. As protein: CASSFSGGPIDNTQYF. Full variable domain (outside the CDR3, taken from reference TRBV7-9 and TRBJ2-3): DTGVSQNPRHKITKRGQNVTFRCDPISEHNRLYWYRQTLGQGPEFLTYFQNEAQLEKSRLLSDRFSAERPKGSFSTLEIQRTEQGDSAMYLCASSFSGGPIDNTQYFGPGTRLTVL.

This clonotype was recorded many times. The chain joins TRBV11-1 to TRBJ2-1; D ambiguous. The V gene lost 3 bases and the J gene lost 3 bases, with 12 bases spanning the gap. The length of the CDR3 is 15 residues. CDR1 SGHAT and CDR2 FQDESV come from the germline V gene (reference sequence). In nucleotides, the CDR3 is TGTGCCAGCAGCTTGGAAGGGTGGGACTACAATGAGCAGTTCTTC. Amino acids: CASSLEGWDYNEQFF.

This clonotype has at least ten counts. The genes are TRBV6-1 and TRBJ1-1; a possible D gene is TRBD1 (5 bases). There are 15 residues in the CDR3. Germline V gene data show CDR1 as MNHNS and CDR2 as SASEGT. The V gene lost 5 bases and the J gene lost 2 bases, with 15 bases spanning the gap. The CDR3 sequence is CASSIAQGSNTEAFF. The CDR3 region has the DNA TGTGCCAGCAGTATTGCCCAGGGATCAAACACTGAAGCTTTCTTT.

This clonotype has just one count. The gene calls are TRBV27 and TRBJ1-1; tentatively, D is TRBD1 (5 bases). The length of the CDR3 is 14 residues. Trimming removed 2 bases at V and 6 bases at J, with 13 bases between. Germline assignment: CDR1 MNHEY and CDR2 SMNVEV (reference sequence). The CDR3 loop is CASSLRGGGSEAFF. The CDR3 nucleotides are TGTGCCAGCAGTTTAAGGGGTGGAGGGTCTGAAGCTTTCTTT.

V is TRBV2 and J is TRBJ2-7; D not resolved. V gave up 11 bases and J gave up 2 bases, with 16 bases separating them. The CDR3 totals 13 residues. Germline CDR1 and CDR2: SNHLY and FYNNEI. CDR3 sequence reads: CAGRAPGAYEQYF. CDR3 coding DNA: TGTGCCGGCCGGGCCCCTGGGGCCTACGAGCAGTACTTC.

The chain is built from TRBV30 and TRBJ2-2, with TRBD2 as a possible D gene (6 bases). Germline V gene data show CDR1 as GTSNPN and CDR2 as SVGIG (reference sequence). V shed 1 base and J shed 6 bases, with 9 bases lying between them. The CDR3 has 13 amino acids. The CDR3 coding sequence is TGTGCCTGGAGTGGCCCGGGGGCCGGGGAGCTGTTTTTT. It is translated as CAWSGPGAGELFF.

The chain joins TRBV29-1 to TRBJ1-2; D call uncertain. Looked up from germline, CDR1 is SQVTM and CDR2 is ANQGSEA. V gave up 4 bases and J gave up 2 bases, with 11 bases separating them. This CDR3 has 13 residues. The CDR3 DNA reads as TGCAGCGTTGTGGACGGACGAAACTATGGCTACACCTTC. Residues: CSVVDGRNYGYTF.

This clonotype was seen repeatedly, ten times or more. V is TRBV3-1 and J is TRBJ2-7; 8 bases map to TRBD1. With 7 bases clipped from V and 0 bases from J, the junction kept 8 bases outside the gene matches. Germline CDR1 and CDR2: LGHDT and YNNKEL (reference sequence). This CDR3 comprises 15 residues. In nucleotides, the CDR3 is TGTGCCAGCACCCTCGGGACAGGAGTCTCCTACGAGCAGTACTTC. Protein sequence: CASTLGTGVSYEQYF.

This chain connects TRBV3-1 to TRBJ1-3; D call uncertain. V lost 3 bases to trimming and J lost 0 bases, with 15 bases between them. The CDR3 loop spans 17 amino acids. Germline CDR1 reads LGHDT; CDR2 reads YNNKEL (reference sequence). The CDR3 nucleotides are TGTGCCAGCAGCCAGATCCGTTCCGGGTCCTCTGGAAACACCATATATTTT. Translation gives CASSQIRSGSSGNTIYF.

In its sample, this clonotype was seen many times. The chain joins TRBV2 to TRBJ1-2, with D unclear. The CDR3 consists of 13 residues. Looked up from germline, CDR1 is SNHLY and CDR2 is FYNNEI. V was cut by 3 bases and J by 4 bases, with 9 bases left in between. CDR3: CASSEGAIYGYTF. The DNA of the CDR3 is TGTGCCAGCAGTGAGGGCGCTATCTATGGCTACACCTTC.

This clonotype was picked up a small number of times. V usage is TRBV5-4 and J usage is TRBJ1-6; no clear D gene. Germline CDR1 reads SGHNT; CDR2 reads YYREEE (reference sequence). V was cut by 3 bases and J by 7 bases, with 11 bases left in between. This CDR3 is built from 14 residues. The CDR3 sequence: CASSYGPLNSPLHF. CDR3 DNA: TGTGCCAGCAGCTACGGGCCTCTGAATTCACCCCTCCACTTT. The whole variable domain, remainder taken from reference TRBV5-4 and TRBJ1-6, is ETGVTQSPTHLIKTRGQQVTLRCSSQSGHNTVSWYQQALGQGPQFIFQYYREEENGRGNFPPRFSGLQFPNYSSELNVNALELDDSALYLCASSYGPLNSPLHFGNGTRLTVT.

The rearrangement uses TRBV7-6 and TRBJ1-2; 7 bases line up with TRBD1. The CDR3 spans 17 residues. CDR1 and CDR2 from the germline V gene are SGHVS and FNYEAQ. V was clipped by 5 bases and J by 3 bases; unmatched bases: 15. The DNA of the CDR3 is TGTGCCAGCAGCCGAGAACTAGGACAGGCGGGGGACTATGGCTACACCTTC. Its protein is CASSRELGQAGDYGYTF.

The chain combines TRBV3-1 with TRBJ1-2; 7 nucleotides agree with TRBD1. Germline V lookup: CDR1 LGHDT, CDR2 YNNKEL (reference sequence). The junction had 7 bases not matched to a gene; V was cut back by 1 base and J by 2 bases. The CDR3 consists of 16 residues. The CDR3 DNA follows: TGTGCCAGCAGCCAAGGTAGGACAGGACTAAACTATGGCTACACCTTC. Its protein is CASSQGRTGLNYGYTF.

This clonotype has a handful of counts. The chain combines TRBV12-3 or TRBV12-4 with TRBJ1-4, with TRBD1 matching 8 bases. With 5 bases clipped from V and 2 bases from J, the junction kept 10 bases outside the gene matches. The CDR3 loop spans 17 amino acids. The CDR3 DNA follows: TGTGCCAGCAGTAAGGACAGGGTAGATTCGACTAATGAAAAACTGTTTTTT. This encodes CASSKDRVDSTNEKLFF.

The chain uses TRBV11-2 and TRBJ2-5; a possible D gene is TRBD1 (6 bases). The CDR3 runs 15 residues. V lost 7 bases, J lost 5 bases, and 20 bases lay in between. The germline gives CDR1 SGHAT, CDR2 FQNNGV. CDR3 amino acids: CASNPGAGVSETQYF. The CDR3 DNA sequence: TGTGCCAGCAACCCCGGGGCAGGGGTTAGCGAGACCCAGTACTTC. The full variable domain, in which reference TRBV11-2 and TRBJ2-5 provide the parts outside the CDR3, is EAGVAQSPRYKIIEKRQSVAFWCNPISGHATLYWYQQILGQGPKLLIQFQNNGVVDDSQLPKDRFSAERLKGVDSTLKIQPAKLEDSAVYLCASNPGAGVSETQYFGPGTRLLVL.

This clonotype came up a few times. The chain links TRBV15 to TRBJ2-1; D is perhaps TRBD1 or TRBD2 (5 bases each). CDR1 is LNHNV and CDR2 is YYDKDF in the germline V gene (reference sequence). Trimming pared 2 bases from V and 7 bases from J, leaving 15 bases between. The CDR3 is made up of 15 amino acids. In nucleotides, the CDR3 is TGTGCCACCAGCAGATCGGGACGGGCCCGGAATGAGCAGTTCTTC. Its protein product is CATSRSGRARNEQFF.

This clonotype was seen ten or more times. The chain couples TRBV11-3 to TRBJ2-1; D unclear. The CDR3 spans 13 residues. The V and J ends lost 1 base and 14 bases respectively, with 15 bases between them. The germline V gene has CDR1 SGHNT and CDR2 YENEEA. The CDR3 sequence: CASSLGASDVEFF. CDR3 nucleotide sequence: TGTGCCAGCAGCTTAGGTGCCTCCGATGTGGAGTTCTTC.

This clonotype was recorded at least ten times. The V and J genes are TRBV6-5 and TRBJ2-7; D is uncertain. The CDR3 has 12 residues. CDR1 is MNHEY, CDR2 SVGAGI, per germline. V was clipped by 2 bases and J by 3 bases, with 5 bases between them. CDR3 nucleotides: TGTGCCAGCAGTTACGGAAACTACGAGCAGTACTTC. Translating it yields CASSYGNYEQYF.

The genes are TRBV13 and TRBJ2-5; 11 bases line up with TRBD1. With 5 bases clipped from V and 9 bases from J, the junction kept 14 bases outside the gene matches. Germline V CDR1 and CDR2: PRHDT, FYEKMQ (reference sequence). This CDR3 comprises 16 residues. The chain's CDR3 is CASSPPDRGLREAQYF. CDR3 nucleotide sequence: TGTGCCAGCAGCCCGCCGGACAGGGGGCTTCGGGAGGCCCAGTACTTC.

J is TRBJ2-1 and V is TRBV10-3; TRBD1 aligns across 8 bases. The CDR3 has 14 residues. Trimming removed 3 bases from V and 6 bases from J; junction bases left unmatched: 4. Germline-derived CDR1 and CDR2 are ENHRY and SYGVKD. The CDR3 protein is CAISEGQGFNEQFF. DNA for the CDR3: TGTGCCATCAGTGAAGGACAGGGCTTCAATGAGCAGTTCTTC.

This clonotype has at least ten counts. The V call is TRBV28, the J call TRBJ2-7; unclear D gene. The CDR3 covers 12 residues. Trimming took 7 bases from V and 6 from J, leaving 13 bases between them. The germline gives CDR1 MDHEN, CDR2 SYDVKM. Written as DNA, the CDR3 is TGTGCCAGCACTTCCCTCCCCGGCGAGCAGTACTTC. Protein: CASTSLPGEQYF. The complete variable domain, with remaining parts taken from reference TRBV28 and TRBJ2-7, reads DVKVTQSSRYLVKRTGEKVFLECVQDMDHENMFWYRQDPGLGLRLIYFSYDVKMKEKGDIPEGYSVSREKKERFSLILESASTNQTSMYLCASTSLPGEQYFGPGTRLTVT.

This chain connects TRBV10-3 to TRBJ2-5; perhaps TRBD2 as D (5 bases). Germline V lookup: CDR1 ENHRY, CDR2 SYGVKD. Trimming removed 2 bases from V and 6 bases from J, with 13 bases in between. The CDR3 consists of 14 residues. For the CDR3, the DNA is TGTGCCATCAGTGAGACGGGGAACGTCCAGACCCAGTACTTC. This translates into CAISETGNVQTQYF.

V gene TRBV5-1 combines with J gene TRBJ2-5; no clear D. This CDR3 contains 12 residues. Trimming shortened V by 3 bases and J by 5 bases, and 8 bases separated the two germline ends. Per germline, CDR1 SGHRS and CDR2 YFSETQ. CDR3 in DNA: TGCGCCAGCAGCTACTATCTGGAGACCCAGTACTTC. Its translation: CASSYYLETQYF.

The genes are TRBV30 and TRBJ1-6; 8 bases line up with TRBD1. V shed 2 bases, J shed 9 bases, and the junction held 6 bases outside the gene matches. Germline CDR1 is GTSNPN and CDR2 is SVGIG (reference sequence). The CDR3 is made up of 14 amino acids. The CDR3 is CAWSRRQGSSPLHF. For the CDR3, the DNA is TGTGCCTGGAGTCGACGACAGGGGAGTTCACCCCTCCACTTT.

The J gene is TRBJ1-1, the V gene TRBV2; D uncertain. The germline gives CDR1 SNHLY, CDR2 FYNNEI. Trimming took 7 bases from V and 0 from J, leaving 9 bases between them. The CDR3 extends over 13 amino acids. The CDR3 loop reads CASIAGMNTEAFF. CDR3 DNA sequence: TGTGCCAGCATTGCGGGGATGAACACTGAAGCTTTCTTT.

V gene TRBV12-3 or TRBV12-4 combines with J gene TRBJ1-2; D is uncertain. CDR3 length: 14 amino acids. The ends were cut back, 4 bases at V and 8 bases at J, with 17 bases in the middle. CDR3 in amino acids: CASSSNLGRPGYTF. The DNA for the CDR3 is TGTGCCAGCAGTTCCAATTTAGGACGGCCGGGCTACACCTTC.

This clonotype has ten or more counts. The CDR3 protein is CASSLQPPGSEKLFF. As DNA, the CDR3 is TGTGCCAGCAGCTTGCAACCCCCTGGGAGTGAAAAACTGTTTTTT. The chain has TRBV5-5 and TRBJ1-4; D is unresolved. This CDR3 is built from 15 residues. V was shortened by 1 base and J by 7 bases, with 14 bases between the two germline ends. Germline V gene lookup returns CDR1 SGHKS and CDR2 YYEKEE (reference sequence). Full variable domain (rest looked up from reference TRBV5-5 and TRBJ1-4): DAGVTQSPTHLIKTRGQQVTLRCSPISGHKSVSWYQQVLGQGPQFIFQYYEKEERGRGNFPDRFSARQFPNYSSELNVNALLLGDSALYLCASSLQPPGSEKLFFGSGTQLSVL.